The 27 T cell receptor beta chains below come from one sample, sequenced in a study of regulatory T cells in long-lasting Graves disease. Described time point: persistent/refractory GD, antithyroid drugs over 5 years with positive TRAb. RNA isolated from PBMCs was used to make the TCR library. Sequencing libraries for TCR beta were prepared with iRepertoire HTBI primers and Arm-PCR of CDR3 regions. Via MiXCR, TCRdb re-called the multiplex PCR reads, giving one row per CDR3 protein. The profile covers 650,000 to 850,000 distinct CDR3 sequences, with 25% to 35% appearing a single time and 42% taken by the ten largest. This specimen consisted of peripheral blood mononuclear cells (PBMCs), obtained when the disease was refractory, from a patient treated with antithyroid drugs. The receptors stem from a female donor with Graves disease.

The gene calls are TRBV11-2 and TRBJ2-7, with TRBD2 matching 9 bases. CDR3 length: 16 residues. Germline loops: CDR1 SGHAT, CDR2 FQNNGV. The junction had 6 bases not matched to a gene; V was cut back by 2 bases and J by 1 base. CDR3 DNA sequence: TGTGCCAGCAGCTTAAGTGGAGCGGGAGGATCCTACGAGCAGTACTTC. Protein: CASSLSGAGGSYEQYF.

This clonotype was detected a few times. CDR3 amino acids: CASSLAGARDSPLHF. The CDR3 DNA follows: TGTGCCAGCAGCTTAGCTGGGGCTAGGGATTCACCCCTCCACTTT. This chain links TRBV11-2 with TRBJ1-6; tentatively, D is TRBD1 (5 bases). The germline CDR1 and CDR2 sequences are SGHAT and FQNNGV. V gave up 1 base and J gave up 8 bases, with 12 bases separating them. CDR3 length equals 15 residues. Combining the CDR3 with reference TRBV11-2 and TRBJ1-6 gives the whole variable domain EAGVAQSPRYKIIEKRQSVAFWCNPISGHATLYWYQQILGQGPKLLIQFQNNGVVDDSQLPKDRFSAERLKGVDSTLKIQPAKLEDSAVYLCASSLAGARDSPLHFGNGTRLTVT.

As DNA, the CDR3 is TGTGCCAGTAGTCGTGGGCAGGGGGCCACCTACGAGCAGTACTTC. Protein: CASSRGQGATYEQYF. V and J are TRBV19 and TRBJ2-7, with 8 positions matching TRBD1. Germline CDR1 reads LNHDA; CDR2 reads SQIVND (reference sequence). With V trimmed by 5 bases and J by 2 bases, 8 bases remained unmatched. The CDR3 is 15 amino acids.

This clonotype was picked up many times. The CDR3 loop reads CASRGGQGSYEQYF. CDR3 DNA: TGTGCCAGCAGGGGGGGACAGGGTTCCTACGAGCAGTACTTC. The chain uses TRBV12-3 or TRBV12-4 and TRBJ2-7; TRBD1 aligns across 9 bases. The CDR3 totals 14 residues. Trimming cost V 6 bases and J 1 base; bases outside gene matches: 4.

V gene TRBV28 combines with J gene TRBJ2-3, with TRBD2 as a possible D gene (7 bases). The germline V gene encodes CDR1 MDHEN and CDR2 SYDVKM. The CDR3 loop spans 16 amino acids. V was pared by 2 bases and J by 4 bases, with 16 bases between. The CDR3 nucleotides read TGTGCCAGCAGTTTACCCCGCGGGGGCGCATCAGATACGCAGTATTTT. Translated: CASSLPRGGASDTQYF.

This clonotype was observed a handful of times. This chain joins TRBV30 and TRBJ1-5; tentative D call: TRBD1 (5 bases). Germline V gene data show CDR1 as GTSNPN and CDR2 as SVGIG (reference sequence). CDR3 length equals 15 residues. With 3 bases removed from V and 3 bases from J, the gap between germline ends came to 15 bases. CDR3 protein: CAWSAPGLFNQPQHF. Written as DNA, the CDR3 is TGTGCCTGGAGCGCGCCGGGACTGTTCAATCAGCCCCAGCATTTT. The full variable domain, with the rest looked up from reference TRBV30 and TRBJ1-5, is SQTIHQWPATLVQPVGSPLSLECTVEGTSNPNLYWYRQAAGRGLQLLFYSVGIGQISSEVPQNLSASRPQDRQFILSSKKLLLSDSGFYLCAWSAPGLFNQPQHFGDGTRLSIL.

The sample holds many counts of this clonotype. The gene calls are TRBV5-6 and TRBJ2-5; D remains unclear. The CDR3 totals 11 residues. Germline V gives CDR1 SGHDT, CDR2 YYEEEE. V was shortened by 1 base and J by 7 bases, with 5 bases between the two germline ends. CDR3 residues: CASSLSATQYF. Here the CDR3 DNA reads TGTGCCAGCAGCTTGTCGGCGACCCAGTACTTC.

The genes are TRBV6-1 and TRBJ1-1, with a possible D match to TRBD1 (6 bases). CDR1 is MNHNS and CDR2 is SASEGT in the germline V gene. The CDR3 covers 16 residues. V was trimmed by 6 bases and J by 0 bases, leaving 17 bases between them. The CDR3 region has the DNA TGTGCCAGCAGCTCGGGGAGGGGGTACATGAACACTGAAGCTTTCTTT. It codes for CASSSGRGYMNTEAFF.

This clonotype was detected only a few times. The rearrangement joins TRBV19 to TRBJ1-2; perhaps TRBD1 as D (6 bases). The CDR3 extends over 14 amino acids. Looked up from germline, CDR1 is LNHDA and CDR2 is SQIVND (reference sequence). V was pared by 0 bases and J by 4 bases, with 9 bases between. The CDR3 is CASSIETGPYGYTF. The CDR3 DNA reads as TGTGCCAGTAGTATAGAAACAGGGCCCTATGGCTACACCTTC.

In its sample, this clonotype was seen once. The chain uses TRBV6-1 and TRBJ1-1; D is ambiguous. In germline, CDR1 is MNHNS, CDR2 SASEGT. This CDR3 region has 13 residues. Trimming removed 7 bases from V and 5 bases from J, with 14 bases in between. The chain's CDR3 is CASIGLLGTEAFF. Written as DNA, the CDR3 is TGTGCCAGCATAGGACTCCTGGGGACTGAAGCTTTCTTT.

The chain has TRBV6-1 and TRBJ1-1, with TRBD1 matching 7 bases. Trimming took 7 bases from V and 4 from J; bases not matched to a gene: 3. Per germline, CDR1 MNHNS and CDR2 SASEGT. The CDR3 consists of 12 residues. The CDR3: CASKYRGTEAFF. The DNA for the CDR3 is TGTGCCAGCAAATACAGGGGCACTGAAGCTTTCTTT.

At least ten counts were recorded for this clonotype. The junction does not match germline at one end; this may be a read error. The rearrangement links TRBV5-1 to TRBJ2-5; 12 nucleotides match TRBD2. The V gene's germline CDR1 is SGHRS and CDR2 YFSETQ. The CDR3 totals 15 residues. The CDR3 here is CASSLALAGGETQYF. In DNA, the CDR3 is TGTGCCAGCAGCTTAGCGCTAGCGGGAGGGGAGACCCAGTACTTC.

The chain carries TRBV11-3 and TRBJ1-1; the D is unclear. This CDR3 has 14 residues. Trimming shortened V by 2 bases and J by 3 bases, and 10 bases separated the two germline ends. Germline CDR1 is SGHNT and CDR2 is YENEEA. CDR3 region: CASSLTAEDTEAFF. The CDR3 nucleotides are TGTGCCAGCAGCTTAACCGCAGAGGACACTGAAGCTTTCTTT.

The gene calls are TRBV12-3 or TRBV12-4 and TRBJ2-4; no clear D. The CDR3 extends over 13 amino acids. Trimming removed 6 bases at V and 2 bases at J, with 8 bases between. The chain's CDR3 is CASSQFPKNIQYF. The CDR3 DNA sequence: TGTGCCAGCAGCCAGTTTCCCAAAAACATTCAGTACTTC.

The count of this clonotype is one. The chain is built from TRBV20-1 and TRBJ1-6; no clear D. Germline V gene data show CDR1 as DFQATT and CDR2 as SNEGSKA (reference sequence). This CDR3 is built from 13 residues. Trimming cost V 5 bases and J 14 bases, with 19 bases left between them. The CDR3 nucleotides are TGCAGTGCTCCTGACCCGAGAGCGATGGCCCTCCACTTT. Its translation: CSAPDPRAMALHF.

CDR3 sequence (DNA): TGCGCCAGCAGTGAGCAAGGACGCCGGCATGGCTACACCTTC. Translating gives CASSEQGRRHGYTF. The J gene is TRBJ1-2, the V gene TRBV10-1, with no clear D. This CDR3 has 14 residues. In germline, CDR1 is WNHNN, CDR2 SYGVQD (reference sequence). The V end was cut by 2 bases, the J end by 6 bases, with 13 bases between.

CDR3 nucleotide sequence: TGTGCCAGCTCACCACGACAGGATAGCACAGATACGCAGTATTTT. Its translation: CASSPRQDSTDTQYF. The gene calls are TRBV18 and TRBJ2-3, with TRBD1 as a possible D gene (6 bases). CDR3 length: 15 residues. Trimming stripped 1 base from V and 0 bases from J, with 8 bases between. The V gene's germline CDR1 is KGHSH and CDR2 LQKENI.

This clonotype was picked up many times. V and J are TRBV20-1 and TRBJ2-5; possibly TRBD1 for D (6 bases). Per the germline V gene, CDR1 is DFQATT and CDR2 is SNEGSKA (reference sequence). CDR3 length equals 13 residues. Deletions cut 3 bases from V and 5 bases from J, with 13 bases between. As DNA, the CDR3 is TGCAGTGCTAGTGGGCAGGGGATGGAGACCCAGTACTTC. Translated: CSASGQGMETQYF.

This clonotype was detected a few times. The genes are TRBV6-1 and TRBJ1-2, with D possibly matching TRBD1 (6 bases). V was shortened by 1 base and J by 4 bases, with 13 bases between the two germline ends. The CDR3 sequence is 15 residues long. From germline, CDR1 is MNHNS and CDR2 SASEGT. The CDR3 sequence: CASSEVVKGGYGYTF. CDR3 nucleotide sequence: TGTGCCAGCAGTGAAGTGGTTAAGGGGGGCTATGGCTACACCTTC.

The J gene is TRBJ2-1, the V gene TRBV19; TRBD1 agrees at 9 bases. The CDR3 covers 16 residues. V trimming: 1 base; J trimming: 3 bases; junction bases outside the gene matches: 4. Germline-derived CDR1 and CDR2 are LNHDA and SQIVND (reference sequence). CDR3 nucleotide sequence: TGTGCCAGTAGTATAGTTGGGACAGGGTTCTACAATGAGCAGTTCTTC. Protein product: CASSIVGTGFYNEQFF.

This clonotype came up many times. The V gene is TRBV6-5, the J gene TRBJ2-7; weak D call: TRBD1 (5 bases). Germline CDR1 and CDR2: MNHEY and SVGAGI. This CDR3 has 15 amino acids. The germline V and J ends were trimmed by 0 bases and 4 bases, with 13 bases remaining between them. DNA for the CDR3: TGTGCCAGCAGTTACTCGCGGCAGGGCGGTTACGAGCAGTACTTC. This translates into CASSYSRQGGYEQYF.

Regarding this clonotype: This could be a read error, since a much larger clone is one nucleotide away. The CDR3 carries no conserved terminal phenylalanine or tryptophan, so it likely arises from a read error. As DNA, the CDR3 is TGTGCCAGCAGTTACGGGGCTAGCGGTACCTACGAGCAGTACCTC. This translates into CASSYGASGTYEQYL. This chain uses TRBV6-6 with TRBJ2-7; the match to TRBD2 covers 7 bases. The junction had 6 bases not matched to a gene; V was cut back by 2 bases and J by 2 bases. The germline gives CDR1 MNHNY, CDR2 SVGAGI (reference sequence). CDR3 length: 15 amino acids.

This chain uses TRBV6-2 or TRBV6-3 with TRBJ1-3; D remains unclear. The CDR3 consists of 15 residues. Deletions cut 10 bases from V and 3 bases from J, with 19 bases between. Germline V gives CDR1 MNHEY, CDR2 SVGEGT. CDR3 nucleotides: TGTGCCACCAAAAATAGGGCGGAATATGGAAACACCATATATTTT. Residues: CATKNRAEYGNTIYF.

This clonotype was observed at least ten times. The chain couples TRBV20-1 to TRBJ2-5; D call uncertain. V dropped 1 base and J dropped 0 bases, with 6 bases sitting between them. CDR1 and CDR2 from the germline V gene are DFQATT and SNEGSKA (reference sequence). The CDR3 runs to 13 residues. CDR3 protein: CSARVAYQETQYF. In DNA, the CDR3 is TGCAGTGCTAGAGTCGCGTACCAAGAGACCCAGTACTTC.

This clonotype was counted only a few times. The J gene is TRBJ1-4, the V gene TRBV25-1, with D tentatively TRBD1 (6 bases). In germline, CDR1 is MGHDK, CDR2 SYGVNS. The CDR3 covers 13 residues. The V and J ends lost 0 bases and 13 bases respectively, with 12 bases between them. The chain's CDR3 is CASSEYRGATLFF. Written as DNA, the CDR3 is TGTGCCAGCAGTGAATACAGGGGCGCTACACTGTTTTTT.

The rearrangement uses TRBV24-1 and TRBJ1-5; D gene ambiguous. The CDR3 consists of 9 residues. The V end was cut by 12 bases, the J end by 7 bases, with 6 bases between. Germline loops: CDR1 KGHDR, CDR2 SFDVKD. The CDR3: CAVGQPQHF. The DNA for the CDR3 is TGTGCCGTAGGGCAGCCCCAGCATTTT.

This clonotype was picked up many times. The genes are TRBV20-1 and TRBJ2-7; the match to TRBD2 covers 11 bases. This CDR3 comprises 14 residues. The ends lost 3 bases at V and 4 bases at J; junction bases unmatched: 5. Germline V gene data show CDR1 as DFQATT and CDR2 as SNEGSKA (reference sequence). For the CDR3, the DNA is TGCAGTGCTAGCGGGGGGACTAGCGGATACGAGCAGTACTTC. Its translation is CSASGGTSGYEQYF.